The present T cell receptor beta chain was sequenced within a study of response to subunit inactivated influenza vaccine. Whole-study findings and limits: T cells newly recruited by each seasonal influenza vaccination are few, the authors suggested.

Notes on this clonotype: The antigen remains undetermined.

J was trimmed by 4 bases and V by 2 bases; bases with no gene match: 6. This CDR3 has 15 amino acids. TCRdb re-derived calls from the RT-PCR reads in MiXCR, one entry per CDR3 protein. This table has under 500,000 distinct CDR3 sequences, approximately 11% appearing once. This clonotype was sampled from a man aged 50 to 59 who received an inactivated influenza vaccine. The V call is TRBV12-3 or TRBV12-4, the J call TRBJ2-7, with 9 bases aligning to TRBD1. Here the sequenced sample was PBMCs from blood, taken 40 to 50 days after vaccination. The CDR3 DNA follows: TGTGCCAGCAGTTTATTTGTGACAGGGGGATACGAGCAGTACTTC. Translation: CASSLFVTGGYEQYF.